This TCR beta chain came from a study of cytomegalovirus exposure and HLA in healthy donors. Study-wide points: Most likely, a cluster of highly shared sequence variants arose as a sequencing artifact. An ancestry cluster, one associated with Asian ancestry, reportedly showed fewer N-insertions than the roughly 610-donor mean in a later analysis.

The PCR employed 60 Vbeta primers together with 13 Jbeta primers. Some clones are missing from TCRdb's copy, which holds only in-frame ones; the method was immunoSEQ multiplex PCR. The sample gives approximately 140,000 clones, 76% of which show up once; 3.5% to 5% is in the top ten. Worth noting for this clone: Its antigen remains unknown.

Germline-derived CDR1 and CDR2 are SGHRS and YFSETQ. CDR3 size: 12 residues. V was pared by 2 bases and J by 7 bases, with 7 bases between. This TCR was recovered from a man aged 18 to 29 in good health and CMV-seronegative. The chain carries TRBV5-1 and TRBJ2-1; D perhaps matches TRBD2 (6 bases). Material for sequencing was PBMCs. CDR3 in DNA: TGCGCCAGCAGCTTAGGAGGGAATGAGCAGTTCTTC. Residues: CASSLGGNEQFF.